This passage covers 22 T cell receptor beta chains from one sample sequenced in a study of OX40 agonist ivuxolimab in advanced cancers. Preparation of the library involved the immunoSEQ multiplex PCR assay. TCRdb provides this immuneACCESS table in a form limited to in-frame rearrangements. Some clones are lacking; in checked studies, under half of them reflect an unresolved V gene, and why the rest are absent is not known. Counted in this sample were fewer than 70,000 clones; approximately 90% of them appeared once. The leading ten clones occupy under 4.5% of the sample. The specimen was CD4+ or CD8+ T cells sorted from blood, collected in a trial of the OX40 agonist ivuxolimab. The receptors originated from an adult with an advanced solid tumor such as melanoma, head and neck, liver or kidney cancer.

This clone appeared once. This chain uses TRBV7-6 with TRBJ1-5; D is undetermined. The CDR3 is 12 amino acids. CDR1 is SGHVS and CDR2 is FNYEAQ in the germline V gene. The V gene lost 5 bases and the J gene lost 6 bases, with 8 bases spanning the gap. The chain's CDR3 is CASSLVGQPQHF. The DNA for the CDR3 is TGTGCCAGCAGCCTGGTTGGTCAGCCCCAGCATTTT.

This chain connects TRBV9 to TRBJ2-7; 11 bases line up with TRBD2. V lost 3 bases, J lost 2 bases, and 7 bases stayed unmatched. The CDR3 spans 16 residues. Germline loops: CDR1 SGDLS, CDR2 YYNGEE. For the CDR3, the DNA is TGTGCCAGCAGCGCCAACATACTAGCGGGGGCCTACGAGCAGTACTTC. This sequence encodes CASSANILAGAYEQYF.

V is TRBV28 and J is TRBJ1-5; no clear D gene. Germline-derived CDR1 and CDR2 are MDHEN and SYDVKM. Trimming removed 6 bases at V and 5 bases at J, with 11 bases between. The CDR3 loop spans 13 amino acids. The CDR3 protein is CASRGLVDQPQHF. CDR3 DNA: TGTGCCAGCAGAGGCCTCGTGGATCAGCCCCAGCATTTT.

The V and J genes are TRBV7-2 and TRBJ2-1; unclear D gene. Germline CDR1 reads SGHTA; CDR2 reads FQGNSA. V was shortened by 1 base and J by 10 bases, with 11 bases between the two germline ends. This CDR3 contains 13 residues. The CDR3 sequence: CASSLDGRPEQFF. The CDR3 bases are TGTGCCAGCAGCTTAGATGGGCGACCCGAGCAGTTCTTC.

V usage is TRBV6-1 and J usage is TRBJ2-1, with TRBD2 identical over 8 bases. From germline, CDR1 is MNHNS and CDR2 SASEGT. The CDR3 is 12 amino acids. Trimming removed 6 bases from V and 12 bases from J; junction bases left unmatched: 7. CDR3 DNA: TGTGCCAGCAGCTTCGGACTAGCCGGGCAGTTCTTC. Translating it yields CASSFGLAGQFF.

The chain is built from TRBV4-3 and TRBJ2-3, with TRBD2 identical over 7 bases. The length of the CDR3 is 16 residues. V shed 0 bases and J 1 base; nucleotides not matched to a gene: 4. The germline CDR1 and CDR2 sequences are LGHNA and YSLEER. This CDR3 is CASSQDPAGGTDTQYF. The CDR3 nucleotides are TGCGCCAGCAGCCAAGACCCCGCGGGGGGCACAGATACGCAGTATTTT.

The DNA for the CDR3 is TGTGCCAGCAGCTTACGAAGGGGAAACACCGGGGAGCTGTTTTTT. It yields the protein CASSLRRGNTGELFF. The V call is TRBV7-9, the J call TRBJ2-2; TRBD1 is a possible D gene (5 bases). Between the trimmed V and J ends, which lost 2 bases and 2 bases, there was a span of 9 bases. The germline CDR1 and CDR2 sequences are SEHNR and FQNEAQ (reference sequence). The CDR3 extends over 15 amino acids.

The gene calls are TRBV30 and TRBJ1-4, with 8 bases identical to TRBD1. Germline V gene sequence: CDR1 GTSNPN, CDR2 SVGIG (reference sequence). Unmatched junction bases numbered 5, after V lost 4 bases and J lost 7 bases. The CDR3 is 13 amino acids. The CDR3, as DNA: TGTGCCTGGACAGGGGGCGCAGGTGAAAAACTGTTTTTT. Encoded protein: CAWTGGAGEKLFF.

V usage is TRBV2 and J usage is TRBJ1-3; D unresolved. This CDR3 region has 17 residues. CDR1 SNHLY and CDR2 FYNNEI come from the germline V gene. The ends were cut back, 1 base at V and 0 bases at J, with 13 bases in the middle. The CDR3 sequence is CASSEGSPIRSGNTIYF. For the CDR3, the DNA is TGTGCCAGCAGTGAAGGGAGTCCTATCCGCTCTGGAAACACCATATATTTT.

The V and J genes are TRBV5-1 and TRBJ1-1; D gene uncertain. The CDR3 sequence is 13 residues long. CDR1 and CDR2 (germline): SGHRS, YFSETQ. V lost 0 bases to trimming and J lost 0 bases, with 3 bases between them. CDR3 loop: CASSLAVNTEAFF. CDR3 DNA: TGCGCCAGCAGCTTGGCCGTGAACACTGAAGCTTTCTTT. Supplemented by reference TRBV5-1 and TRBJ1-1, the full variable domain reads KAGVTQTPRYLIKTRGQQVTLSCSPISGHRSVSWYQQTPGQGLQFLFEYFSETQRNKGNFPGRFSGRQFSNSRSEMNVSTLELGDSALYLCASSLAVNTEAFFGQGTRLTVV.

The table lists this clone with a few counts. Written as DNA, the CDR3 is TGTGCCAGTACCCCCCAAGGGGGCCAAGAGACCCAGTACTTC. It codes for CASTPQGGQETQYF. V is TRBV19 and J is TRBJ2-5, with TRBD1 as a possible D gene (6 bases). The germline V gene encodes CDR1 LNHDA and CDR2 SQIVND (reference sequence). V was pared by 7 bases and J by 1 base, with 13 bases between. The CDR3 sequence is 14 residues long. Based on the CDR3 plus reference TRBV19 and TRBJ2-5, the full variable domain is DGGITQSPKYLFRKEGQNVTLSCEQNLNHDAMYWYRQDPGQGLRLIYYSQIVNDFQKGDIAEGYSVSREKKESFPLTVTSAQKNPTAFYLCASTPQGGQETQYFGPGTRLLVL.

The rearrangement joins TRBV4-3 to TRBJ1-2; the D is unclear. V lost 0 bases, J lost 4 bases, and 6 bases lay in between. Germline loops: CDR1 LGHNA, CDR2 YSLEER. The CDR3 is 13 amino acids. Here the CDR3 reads CASSQDRVYGYTF. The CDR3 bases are TGCGCCAGCAGCCAAGATCGGGTCTATGGCTACACCTTC.

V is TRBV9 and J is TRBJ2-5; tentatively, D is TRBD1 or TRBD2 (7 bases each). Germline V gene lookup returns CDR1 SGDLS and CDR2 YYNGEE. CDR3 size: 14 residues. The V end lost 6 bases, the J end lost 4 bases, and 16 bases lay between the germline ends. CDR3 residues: CASTGGAEVETQYF. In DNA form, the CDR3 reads TGTGCCAGCACAGGGGGGGCCGAGGTAGAGACCCAGTACTTC.

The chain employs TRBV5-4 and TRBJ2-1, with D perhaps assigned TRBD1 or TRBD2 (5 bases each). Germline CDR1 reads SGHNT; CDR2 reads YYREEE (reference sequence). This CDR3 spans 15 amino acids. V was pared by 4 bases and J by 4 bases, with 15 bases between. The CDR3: CASSKTPEGYNEQFF. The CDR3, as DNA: TGTGCCAGCAGCAAGACTCCTGAGGGGTACAATGAGCAGTTCTTC.

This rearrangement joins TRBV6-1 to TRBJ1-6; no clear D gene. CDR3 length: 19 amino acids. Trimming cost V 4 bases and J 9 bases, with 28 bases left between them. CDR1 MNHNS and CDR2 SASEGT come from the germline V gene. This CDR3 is CASSGPQLVVDFRGSPLHF. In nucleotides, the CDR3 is TGTGCCAGCAGTGGACCCCAATTAGTTGTGGACTTTAGAGGTTCACCCCTCCACTTT.

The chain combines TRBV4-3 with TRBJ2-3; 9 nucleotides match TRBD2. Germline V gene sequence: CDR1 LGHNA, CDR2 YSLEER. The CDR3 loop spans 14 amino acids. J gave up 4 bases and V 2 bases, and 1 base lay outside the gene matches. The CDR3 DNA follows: TGCGCCAGCAGCCAACGACTAGCGGCAGATACGCAGTATTTT. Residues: CASSQRLAADTQYF.

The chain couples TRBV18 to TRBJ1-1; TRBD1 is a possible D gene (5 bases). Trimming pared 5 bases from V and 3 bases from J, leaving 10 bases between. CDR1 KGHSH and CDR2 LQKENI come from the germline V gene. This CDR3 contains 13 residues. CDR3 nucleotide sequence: TGTGCCAGCTCAGGGGGGACCGACACTGAAGCTTTCTTT. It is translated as CASSGGTDTEAFF.

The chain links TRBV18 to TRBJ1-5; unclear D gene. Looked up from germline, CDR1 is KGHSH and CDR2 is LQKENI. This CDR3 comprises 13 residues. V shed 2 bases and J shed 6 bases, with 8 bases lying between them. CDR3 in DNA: TGTGCCAGCTCACCAGGGGAGAGTCAGCCCCAGCATTTT. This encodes CASSPGESQPQHF.

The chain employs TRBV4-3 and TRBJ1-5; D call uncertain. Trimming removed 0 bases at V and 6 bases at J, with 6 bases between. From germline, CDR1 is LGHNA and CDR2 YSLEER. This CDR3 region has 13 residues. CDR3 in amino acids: CASSQDRRQPQHF. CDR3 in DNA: TGCGCCAGCAGCCAAGATAGACGTCAGCCCCAGCATTTT.

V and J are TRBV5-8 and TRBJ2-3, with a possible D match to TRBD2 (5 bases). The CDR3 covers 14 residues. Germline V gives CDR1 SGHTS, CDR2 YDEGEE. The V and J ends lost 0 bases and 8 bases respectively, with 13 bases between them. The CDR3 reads CASSLGTSEGTQYF. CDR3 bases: TGTGCCAGCAGCTTGGGCACCTCAGAGGGTACGCAGTATTTT.

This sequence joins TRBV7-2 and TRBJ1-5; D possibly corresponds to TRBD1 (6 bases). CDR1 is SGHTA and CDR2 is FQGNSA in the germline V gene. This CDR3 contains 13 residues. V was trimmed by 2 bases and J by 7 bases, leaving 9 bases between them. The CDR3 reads CASSLRGDQPQHF. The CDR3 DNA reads TGTGCCAGCAGCTTAAGGGGGGACCAGCCCCAGCATTTT.

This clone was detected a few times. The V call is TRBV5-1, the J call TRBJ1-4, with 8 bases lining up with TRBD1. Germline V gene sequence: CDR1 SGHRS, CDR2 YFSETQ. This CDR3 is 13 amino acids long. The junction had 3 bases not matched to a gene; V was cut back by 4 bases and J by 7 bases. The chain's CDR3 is CASSQDRAEKLFF. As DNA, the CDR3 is TGCGCCAGCAGCCAGGACAGGGCTGAAAAACTGTTTTTT.